This TCR beta chain originates from a study of CD8 T cells in Susac syndrome. Study context: The Susac syndrome patients that were sequenced included about six with active disease and under 10 in remission.

Random hexamers were used to reverse transcribe an amount of about 0.5 to 1 ug RNA. Each CDR3 protein is one row after TCRdb ran MiXCR on the immunoSEQ multiplex PCR reads. Of some 180,000 distinct CDR3 sequences detected, over 90% appear once; the ten largest clones hold 0.095% to 0.1%. Negative isolation yielded CD8+ and CD4+ T cells; FACS enriched TEMRA cells. The germline CDR1 and CDR2 sequences are LGHDT and YNNKEL (reference sequence). This CDR3 is 17 amino acids long. V trimming: 2 bases; J trimming: 5 bases; junction bases outside the gene matches: 13. The TCR was taken from a human donor with Susac syndrome. The chain joins TRBV3-1 to TRBJ1-2; 8 bases fit TRBD1. Specimen: CD4+ T cells from PBMCs. The CDR3 is CASSQRQGTGSAYGYTF. The DNA for the CDR3 is TGTGCCAGCAGCCAACGACAAGGGACAGGCTCTGCTTATGGCTACACCTTC.